This T cell receptor (beta chain) derives from a study of CD8+ T cells in alopecia areata. Study context: Among treated patients, severity was scored by affected scalp area percentage. Regarding the study as a whole: Relative to mice, TCR sharing across patients was less clear, a difference possibly HLA-related. Many expanded lesional clones persisted during tofacitinib (in both scalp and blood).

Treatment in this sample: oral pan-JAK inhibitor, 5-10 mg twice daily. The CDR3 spans 13 residues. Trimming took off 0 bases at V and 13 bases at J, with 16 bases between the two ends. The germline gives CDR1 SQVTM, CDR2 ANQGSEA. cDNA prepared by RNA extraction and subsequent reverse transcription served as the template for sequencing. The repertoire was sequenced with immunoSEQ multiplex PCR; TCRdb's copy has only in-frame clones and lacks some. This table has fewer than 250,000 clones, 50% to 60% appearing once. This clone was observed a few times. Its antigen is unknown. Source: CD4+ T cells sorted from blood, taken at week 4, from a patient treated with tofacitinib. This chain joins TRBV29-1 and TRBJ2-1; D not resolved. The receptor's source is a human donor with alopecia areata. This chain's CDR3 is CSVEDQWPPIQFF. In nucleotides, the CDR3 is TGCAGCGTTGAAGATCAATGGCCGCCGATTCAGTTCTTC.